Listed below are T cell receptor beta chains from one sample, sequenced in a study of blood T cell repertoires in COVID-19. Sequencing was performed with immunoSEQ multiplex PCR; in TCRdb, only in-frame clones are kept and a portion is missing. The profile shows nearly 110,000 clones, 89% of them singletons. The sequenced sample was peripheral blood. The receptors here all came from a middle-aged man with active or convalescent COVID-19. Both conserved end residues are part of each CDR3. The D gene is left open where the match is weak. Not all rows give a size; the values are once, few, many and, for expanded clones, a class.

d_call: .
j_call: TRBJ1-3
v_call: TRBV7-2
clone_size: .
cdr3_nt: TGTGCCAGCAGCTTAGTTGGCAATACTGGAAACACCATATATTTT
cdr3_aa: CASSLVGNTGNTIYF

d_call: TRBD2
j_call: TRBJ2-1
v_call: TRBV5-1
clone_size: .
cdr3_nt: TGCGCCAGCAGCTTGGGATCGAGTAGCGGGAGAAGGGCCAATGAGCAGTTCTTC
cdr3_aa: CASSLGSSSGRRANEQFF

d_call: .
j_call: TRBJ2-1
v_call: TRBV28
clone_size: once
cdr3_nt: TGTGCCAGCAGTTTAGGGGGCGGGAGAGTGAATGAGCAGTTCTTC
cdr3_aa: CASSLGGGRVNEQFF

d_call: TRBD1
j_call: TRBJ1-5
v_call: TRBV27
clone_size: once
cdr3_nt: TGTGCCAGCAGTAGGGGGACAGGGGCTTTTAGCAATCAGCCCCAGCATTTT
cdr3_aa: CASSRGTGAFSNQPQHF

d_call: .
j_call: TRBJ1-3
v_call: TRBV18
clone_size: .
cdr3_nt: TGTGCCAGCTCACCACCACATAAACAGGGTTGGACAGGAAACACCATATATTTT
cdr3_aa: CASSPPHKQGWTGNTIYF

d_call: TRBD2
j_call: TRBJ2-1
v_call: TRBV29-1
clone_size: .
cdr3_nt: TGCAGCGTTGAGAAGACTAGCGGGAGGGCCAGTGAGCAGTTCTTC
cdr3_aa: CSVEKTSGRASEQFF

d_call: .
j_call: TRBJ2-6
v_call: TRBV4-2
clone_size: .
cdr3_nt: TGTGCCAGCAGCCAAGAGTCAAGCGGCCCGATAGGGGCCAACGTCCTGACTTTC
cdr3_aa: CASSQESSGPIGANVLTF

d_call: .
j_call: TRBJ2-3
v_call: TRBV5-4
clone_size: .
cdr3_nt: TGTGCCAGCAGCTCCGGACAGCGTCCAGATACGCAGTATTTT
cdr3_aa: CASSSGQRPDTQYF

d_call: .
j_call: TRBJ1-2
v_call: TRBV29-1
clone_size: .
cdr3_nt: TGCAGCGTTAGAGACAGTTCCGGGTCAGGGGGCTACACCTTC
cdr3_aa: CSVRDSSGSGGYTF

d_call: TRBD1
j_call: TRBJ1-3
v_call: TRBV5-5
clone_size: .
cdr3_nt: TGTGCCAGCAGCTCTCAGGGGGCTACGGGAAACACCATATATTTT
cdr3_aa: CASSSQGATGNTIYF

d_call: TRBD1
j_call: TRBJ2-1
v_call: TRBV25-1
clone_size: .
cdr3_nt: TGTGCCAGCAGTGCCGACAGGGCCCCTTACAATGAGCAGTTCTTC
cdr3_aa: CASSADRAPYNEQFF

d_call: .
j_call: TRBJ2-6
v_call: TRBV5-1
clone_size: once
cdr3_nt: TGCGCCAGCAGCACCCGGGACTCTGGGGCCAACGTCCTGACTTTC
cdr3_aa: CASSTRDSGANVLTF

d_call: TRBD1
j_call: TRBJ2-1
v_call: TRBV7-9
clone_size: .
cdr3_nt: TGTGCCAGCAGCTCGTCAGACAGGGGTTATTGGTTCTTC
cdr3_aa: CASSSSDRGYWFF

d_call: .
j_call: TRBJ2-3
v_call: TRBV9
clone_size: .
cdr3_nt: TGTGCCAGCAGCGTAGGTACTAGAGAATCAGATACGCAGTATTTT
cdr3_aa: CASSVGTRESDTQYF

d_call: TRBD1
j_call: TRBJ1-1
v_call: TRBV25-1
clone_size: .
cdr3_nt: TGTGCCAGCAGGGGACAGGGGGCGCTCGCTGAAGCTTTCTTT
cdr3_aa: CASRGQGALAEAFF

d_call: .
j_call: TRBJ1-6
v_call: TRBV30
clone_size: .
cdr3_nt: TGTGCCTGCTCCGACCGGGCACCCCTCCACTTT
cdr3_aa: CACSDRAPLHF

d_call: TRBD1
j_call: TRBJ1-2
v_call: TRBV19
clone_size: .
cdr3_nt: TGTGCCAGTAGTACCACAGGGGGCGCAGATGGCTACACCTTC
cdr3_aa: CASSTTGGADGYTF

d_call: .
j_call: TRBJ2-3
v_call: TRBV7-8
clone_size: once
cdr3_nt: TGTGCCAGCAACCTACAGCTCTCTAGCACAGATACGCAGTATTTT
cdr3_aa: CASNLQLSSTDTQYF

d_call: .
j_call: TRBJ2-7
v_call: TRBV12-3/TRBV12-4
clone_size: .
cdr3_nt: TGTGCCAGCAGTTCCCGGGTCCCCGCCAGCTTC
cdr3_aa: CASSSRVPASF

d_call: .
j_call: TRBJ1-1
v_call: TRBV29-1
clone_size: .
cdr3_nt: TGCAGCGCCGAAAGACAGGAGAACACTGAAGCTTTCTTT
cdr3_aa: CSAERQENTEAFF

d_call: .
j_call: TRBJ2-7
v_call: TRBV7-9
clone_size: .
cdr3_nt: TGTGCCAGCAGCCTCGCCCTAGGCGAGCAGTACTTC
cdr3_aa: CASSLALGEQYF

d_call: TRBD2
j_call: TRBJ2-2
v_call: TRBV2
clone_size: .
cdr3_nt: TGTGCCAGCGTAGGGACTAGTAGTTCCGGGGAGCTGTTTTTT
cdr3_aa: CASVGTSSSGELFF

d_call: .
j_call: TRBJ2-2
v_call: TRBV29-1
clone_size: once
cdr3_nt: TGCAGCGTTGAATGGGCTACCGGGGAGCTGTTTTTT
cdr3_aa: CSVEWATGELFF

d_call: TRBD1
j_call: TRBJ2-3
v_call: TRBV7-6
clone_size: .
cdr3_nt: TGTGCCAGCAGCTCCCGGGACAGCCACACAGATACGCAGTATTTT
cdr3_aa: CASSSRDSHTDTQYF

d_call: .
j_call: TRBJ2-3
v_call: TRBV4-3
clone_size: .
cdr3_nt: TGCGCCAGCAGCCAAGACTGGCCCACAGATACGCAGTATTTT
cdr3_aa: CASSQDWPTDTQYF

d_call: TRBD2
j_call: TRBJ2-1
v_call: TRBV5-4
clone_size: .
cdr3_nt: TGTGCCAGCAGCCCAAGCGGGAGTATCTACAATGAGCAGTTCTTC
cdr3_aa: CASSPSGSIYNEQFF

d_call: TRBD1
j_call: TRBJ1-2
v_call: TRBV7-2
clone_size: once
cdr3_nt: TGTGCCAGCAGCTTAAACAGGGGTAACTATGGCTACACCTTC
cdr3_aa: CASSLNRGNYGYTF

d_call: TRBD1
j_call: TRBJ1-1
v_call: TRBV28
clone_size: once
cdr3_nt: TGTGCCAGCAGAATTGCTGGGGACAGCCGAGAAGCTTTCTTT
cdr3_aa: CASRIAGDSREAFF

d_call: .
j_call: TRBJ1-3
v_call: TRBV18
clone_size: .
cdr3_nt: TGTGCCAGCTCCCCAACTCGAGAAAACACCATATATTTT
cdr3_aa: CASSPTRENTIYF

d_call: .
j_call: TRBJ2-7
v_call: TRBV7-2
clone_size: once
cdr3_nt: TGTGCCAGCAGCTTAGAGGCGGGCCCAGCTCGGTACTTC
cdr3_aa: CASSLEAGPARYF

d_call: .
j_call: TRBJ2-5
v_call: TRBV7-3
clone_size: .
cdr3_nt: TGTGCCAGCAGCCGATTGGGGGCGGCAGAGACCCAGTACTTC
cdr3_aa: CASSRLGAAETQYF

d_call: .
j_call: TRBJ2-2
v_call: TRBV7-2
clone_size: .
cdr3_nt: TGTGCCAGCAGCTTAGTCCCGGTGGAGGGGACCACCGGGGAGCTGTTTTTT
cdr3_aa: CASSLVPVEGTTGELFF

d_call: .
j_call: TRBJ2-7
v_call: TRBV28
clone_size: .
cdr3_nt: TGTGCCGTACAGGGAGAGGTGCGGGAGCAGTACTTC
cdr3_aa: CAVQGEVREQYF

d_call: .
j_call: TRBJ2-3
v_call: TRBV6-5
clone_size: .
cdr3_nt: TGTGCCAGCCGATTCGGACAGAATACAGATACGCAGTATTTT
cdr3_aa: CASRFGQNTDTQYF

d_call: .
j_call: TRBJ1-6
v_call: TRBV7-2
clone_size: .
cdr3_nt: TGTGCCAGCAGCCTAGAGCCACAGGTTCACCCCCTCCACTTT
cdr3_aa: CASSLEPQVHPLHF